This TCR beta chain was sequenced for a study of T cells in Graves' hyperthyroidism and ophthalmopathy. Study-level information: Initial diagnosis, before any treatment, was when peripheral blood was collected.

V dropped 1 base and J dropped 4; count of bases not matched to a gene: 8. This CDR3 spans 15 amino acids. Looked up from germline, CDR1 is DFQATT and CDR2 is SNEGSKA (reference sequence). Under 3 months was the duration of disease in ophthalmopathy patients, who also had a Clinical Activity Score of at least 3 and a NOSPECS grade of at least 4. Uncontrolled infection, other autoimmune disease, pregnancy and lactation each barred patients from inclusion. Diagnostic assessment was based on clinical symptoms, serum thyroxine and TRAb, thyroid ultrasound and orbital computed tomography. TCR beta CDR3 regions were amplified from RNA. An initial round of RT-PCR targeting the TCR CDR3 relied on the HTBI primer set. TCRdb reanalysed the multiplex PCR reads using MiXCR and keeps one entry per CDR3 protein. This sample has a few hundred thousand distinct CDR3 sequences; approximately 17% occur once, and the top ten carry approximately 18%.

This TCR was recovered from a woman aged 18-35 years with Graves' ophthalmopathy. Sequencing input: blood. This chain uses TRBV20-1 with TRBJ2-5; 8 bases agree with TRBD2. CDR3 loop: CSARVNSGIRETQYF. DNA of the CDR3: TGCAGTGCTAGAGTGAATAGCGGGATAAGAGAGACCCAGTACTTC.